This T cell receptor beta chain was sequenced for a study of blood T cell repertoires in COVID-19 (TCRdb year 2020). The study in broad terms: Samples from collaborators originated in the United States, Italy and Spain and spanned both the acute and convalescent phases of COVID-19. Nearly every sample came with metadata listing a de-identified subject ID, COVID-19 status, age in years and sex. The prospective study material was composed of cDNA or gDNA derived from T cells, B-cell-depleted T cells, or PBMCs. Subjects who had been exposed to COVID-19, were actively infected with it, or had recovered from it provided the deeply sampled blood TCRbeta repertoires that made up the dataset. The samples were drawn from the first 160 participants of the ongoing ImmuneRACE study and from 950 to 1,500 subjects provided by 6 global collaborators. The repertoires were released in a freely available public database intended as a resource for research on the immune response to SARS-CoV-2. HLA class I and class II types, where available, came from metadata supplied by the sample provider rather than from assay-based typing.

Worth noting for this clone: Its recognized antigen is unknown. No quality values exist for individual bases; no much larger clone is one base distant.

Overall study outcomes, separate from this receptor: How much clinical and demographic metadata was included differed by source and by participant, and the metadata was provided uncurated.

TCRbeta CDR3 regions were amplified from genomic DNA by means of the immunoSEQ Assay, a bias-controlled multiplex PCR. The paper's processing steps were these. The number of nucleated cells in each sample was estimated from the amplification of reference gene primers within the assay. To quantify the absolute abundance of each unique TCRbeta CDR3 rearrangement, sequence reads were collapsed and filtered. Productive Simpson clonality was computed per sample as the square root of Simpson's diversity index over productive rearrangements. The table was pulled from immuneACCESS by TCRdb, which kept in-frame rearrangements only. Such tables lose some clones; where checked, under half of the loss comes from unresolved V genes, and the rest has no known cause. That table gives V, J and clone size, and the DNA gave D and trimming. Present in this sample are 150,000 to 200,000 clones, roughly 84% of which were seen just once. Over 5% of the sample lies in the top ten.

In the prospective study, participants were roughly 18 to 90 years old, resided in around 25 geographic areas of the United States, and were enrolled through a virtual design. Cohort assignment in the prospective study relied on participant-reported clinical history from a screening survey and a study questionnaire. Exposed participants were defined as having been in contact with someone with a PCR-confirmed or clinician-diagnosed COVID-19 case within 2 weeks of study entry. Each participant in the prospective study had whole blood, serum and a nasopharyngeal or oropharyngeal swab collected by mobile phlebotomists. Prospective study participants could optionally give additional blood draws and questionnaires over an approximately 2-month period. Before DNA extraction, prospective study blood samples were shipped either frozen or at room temperature. Sequencing used PBMCs or T cells enriched from blood (not recorded which). The source of this sequence is a man between 65 and 79 years old who had been exposed to COVID-19.

This receptor carries the CDR3 CASSSRTAPSGNTIYF. The nucleotide sequence is TGTGCCAGCAGCTCCCGGACAGCCCCCTCTGGAAACACCATATATTTT. In this chain, TRBV7-3 is recombined with TRBJ1-3; perhaps TRBD1 is the D gene, with 6 bases matching. V is pared back by 4 bases and J by 0 bases, with 13 bases lying between the germline termini. Spanning cysteine to phenylalanine, the CDR3 consists of 16 amino acids. The sequence is cut down to CDR3 DNA, 48 bases in frame from base 1. CDR1 SGHTA and CDR2 FQGTGA are derived from the germline V gene. Reference TRBV7-3 and TRBJ1-3 genes cover what lies past the CDR3, so the full variable domain is GAGVSQTPSNKVTEKGKYVELRCDPISGHTALYWYRQSLGQGPEFLIYFQGTGAADDSGLPNDRFFAVRPEGSVSTLKIQRTERGDSAVYLCASSSRTAPSGNTIYFGEGSWLTVV.